This TCR beta chain appears in the sequencing data of a study of blood T cell repertoires in COVID-19. About the research overall: Acute and convalescent COVID-19 samples came from the United States, Italy and Spain.

The protocol was immunoSEQ multiplex PCR, while the TCRdb copy is restricted to in-frame clones and leaves out a portion. The sample lists about 200,000 clones, roughly four fifths occurring once. The CDR3 consists of 14 residues. CDR1 is SGHRS and CDR2 is YFSETQ in the germline V gene. V lost 4 bases and J lost 6; bases outside the gene matches: 9. The chain recombines TRBV5-1 with TRBJ1-2; 7 bases agree with TRBD1. Sequencing input: peripheral blood. The TCR sequence derives from a woman aged 40 to 55 with acute or convalescent COVID-19. The CDR3 region has the DNA TGCGCCAGCAGCCTGGAACGGACAGGTGATGGCTACACCTTC. Translation gives CASSLERTGDGYTF.